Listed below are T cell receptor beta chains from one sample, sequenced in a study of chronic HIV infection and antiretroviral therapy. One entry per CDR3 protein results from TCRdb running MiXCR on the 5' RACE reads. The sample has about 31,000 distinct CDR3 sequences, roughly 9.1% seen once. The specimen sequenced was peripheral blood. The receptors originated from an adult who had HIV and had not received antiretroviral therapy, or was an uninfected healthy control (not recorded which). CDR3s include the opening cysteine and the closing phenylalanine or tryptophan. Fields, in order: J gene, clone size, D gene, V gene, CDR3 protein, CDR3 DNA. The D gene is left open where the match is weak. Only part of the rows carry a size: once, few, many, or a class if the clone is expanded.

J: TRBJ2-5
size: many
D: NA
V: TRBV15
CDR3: CATSRGGQPQETQYF
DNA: TGTGCCACCAGCAGGGGAGGACAGCCCCAAGAGACCCAGTACTTC

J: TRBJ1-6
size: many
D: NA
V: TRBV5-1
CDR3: CASSKGYSPLHF
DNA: TGCGCCAGCAGCAAGGGGTATTCACCCCTCCACTTT

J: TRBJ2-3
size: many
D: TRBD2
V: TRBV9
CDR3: CASSVEDSGASTDTQYF
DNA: TGTGCCAGCAGCGTAGAGGATAGCGGGGCGAGCACAGATACGCAGTATTTT

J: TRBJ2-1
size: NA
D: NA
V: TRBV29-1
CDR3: CSVEGLTSVLPQFF
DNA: TGCAGCGTTGAAGGCCTAACATCCGTCTTGCCGCAGTTCTTC

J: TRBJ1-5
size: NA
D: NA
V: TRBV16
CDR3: CASSQSTGLSNQPQHF
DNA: TGTGCCAGCAGCCAATCCACGGGATTAAGCAATCAGCCCCAGCATTTT

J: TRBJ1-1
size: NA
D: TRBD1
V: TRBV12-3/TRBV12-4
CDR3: CASTRRQGAVAFF
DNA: TGTGCCAGCACCCGAAGACAGGGAGCTGTCGCTTTCTTT

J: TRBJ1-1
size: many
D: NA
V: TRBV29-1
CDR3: CSVLNTEAFF
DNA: TGCAGCGTTCTCAACACTGAAGCTTTCTTT

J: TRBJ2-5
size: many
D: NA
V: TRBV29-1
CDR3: CSVVGLRETQYF
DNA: TGCAGCGTTGTCGGGTTAAGGGAGACCCAGTACTTC

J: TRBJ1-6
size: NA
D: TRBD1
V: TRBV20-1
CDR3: CSASGTDSKNSPLHF
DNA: TGCAGTGCCAGCGGGACAGACTCGAAAAATTCACCCCTCCACTTT

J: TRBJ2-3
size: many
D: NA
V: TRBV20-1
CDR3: CSALTGAGSTDTQYF
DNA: TGCAGTGCTCTGACAGGAGCGGGAAGCACAGATACGCAGTATTTT

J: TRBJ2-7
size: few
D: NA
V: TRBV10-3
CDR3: CATKGVKSSYEQYF
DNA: TGTGCCACCAAGGGGGTGAAAAGCTCCTACGAGCAGTACTTC

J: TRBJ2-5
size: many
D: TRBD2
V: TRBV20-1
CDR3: CSARGLAAYQETQYF
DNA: TGCAGTGCTCGAGGACTAGCGGCCTATCAAGAGACCCAGTACTTC

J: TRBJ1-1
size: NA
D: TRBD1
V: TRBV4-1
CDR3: CASSQGFRGTETEAFF
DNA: TGCGCCAGCAGCCAGGGTTTTCGGGGGACAGAAACTGAAGCTTTCTTT

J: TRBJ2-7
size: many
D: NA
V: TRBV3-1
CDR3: CASSPKFGSYEQYF
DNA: TGTGCCAGCAGCCCTAAATTTGGGTCCTACGAGCAGTACTTC

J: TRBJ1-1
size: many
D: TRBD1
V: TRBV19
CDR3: CATSMTGRGNTEAFF
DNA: TGTGCCACCTCAATGACAGGGCGAGGGAACACTGAAGCTTTCTTT